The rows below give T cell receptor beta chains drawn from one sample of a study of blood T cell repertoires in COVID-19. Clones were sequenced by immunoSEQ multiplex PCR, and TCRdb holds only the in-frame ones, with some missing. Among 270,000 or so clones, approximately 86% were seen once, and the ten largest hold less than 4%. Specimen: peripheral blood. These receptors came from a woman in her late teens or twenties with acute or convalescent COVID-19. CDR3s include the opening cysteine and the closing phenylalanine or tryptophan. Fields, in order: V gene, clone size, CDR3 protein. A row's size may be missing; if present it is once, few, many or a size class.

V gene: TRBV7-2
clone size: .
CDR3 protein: CASSLAGLAPYEQYF

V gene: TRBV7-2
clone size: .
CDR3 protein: CASSLVGTDNYGYTF

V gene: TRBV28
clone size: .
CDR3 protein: CASSLSQGAGTEAFF

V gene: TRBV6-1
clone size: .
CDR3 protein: CASSEPRGGSRYEQYF

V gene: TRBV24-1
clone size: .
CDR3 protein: CATSGGGDTGELFF

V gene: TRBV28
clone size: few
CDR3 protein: CASSLVETLNTGELFF

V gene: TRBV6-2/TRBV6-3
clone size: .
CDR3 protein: CASSSRDRVTDIQYF

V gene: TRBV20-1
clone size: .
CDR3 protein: CSASRQGEIWGNSYTF

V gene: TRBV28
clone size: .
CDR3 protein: CASSFGPGLGYGYTF

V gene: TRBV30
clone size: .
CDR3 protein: CAWNGLHSGNTIYF

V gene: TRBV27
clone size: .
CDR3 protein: CASSSGTSGKYEQYF

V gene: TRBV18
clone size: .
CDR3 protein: CASSSAGNEQFF

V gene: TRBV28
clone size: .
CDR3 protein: CASSSTGITPQHF

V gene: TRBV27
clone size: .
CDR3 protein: CASRIYSSADTQYF

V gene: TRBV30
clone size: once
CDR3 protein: CAWSVSRTSGSLNEQFF

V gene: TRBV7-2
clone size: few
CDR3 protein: CASSPWTGDTDTQYF

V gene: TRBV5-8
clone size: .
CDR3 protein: CASSLRSDTF

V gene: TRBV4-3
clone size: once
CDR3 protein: CASSLGRDPSSGYNEQFF

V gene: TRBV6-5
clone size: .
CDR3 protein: CASSLGLAGYEQYF

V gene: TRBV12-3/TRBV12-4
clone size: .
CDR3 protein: CASRGTGGYGYTF

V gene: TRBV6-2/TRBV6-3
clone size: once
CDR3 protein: CASSYQRYSPRDSDSPLHF

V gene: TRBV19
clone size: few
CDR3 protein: CASSGQGFGGYTF

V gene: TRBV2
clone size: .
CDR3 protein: CASNTNRGEQYF

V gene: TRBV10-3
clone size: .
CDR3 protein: CAISATQGGENYGYTF

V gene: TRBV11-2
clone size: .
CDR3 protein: CASSVGTAVPYGYTF

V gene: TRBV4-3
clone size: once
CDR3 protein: CASSQTGGFDEQYF

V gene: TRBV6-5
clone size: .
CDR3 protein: CASSYGRNTEAFF

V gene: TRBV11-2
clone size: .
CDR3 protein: CASSSGPGAGGLETQYF

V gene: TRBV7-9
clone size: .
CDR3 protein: CASSLAGARRGFYTF

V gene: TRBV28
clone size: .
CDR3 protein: CASSTENYEQYF

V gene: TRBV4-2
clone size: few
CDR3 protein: CASSPLGTSGKPNTGELFF

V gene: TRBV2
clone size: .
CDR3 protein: CASRPTSGKETQYF

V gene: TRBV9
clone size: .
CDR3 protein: CASSANRRGLRAYEQYF

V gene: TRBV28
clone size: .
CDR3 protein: CASSFGQPWSNQPQHF

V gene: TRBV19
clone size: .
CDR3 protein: CASSPGPGGETQYF

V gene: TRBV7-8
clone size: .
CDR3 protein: CASSTMGQGMYGYTF

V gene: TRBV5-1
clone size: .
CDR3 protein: CASSLDPGTGGSPRF

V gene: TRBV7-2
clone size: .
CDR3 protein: CASSLNQGANSPLHF

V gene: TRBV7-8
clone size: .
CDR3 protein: CASSLLPSEAEAFF

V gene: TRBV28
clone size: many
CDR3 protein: CASSLLTRTGGDYGYTF

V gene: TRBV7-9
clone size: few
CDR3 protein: CASTLGTSGRSEQYF